Included here is one TCR beta chain sequence, with context. This entry belongs to a study of T-cell memory formation after mild COVID-19. TCRdb reprocessed the 5' RACE reads with MiXCR, giving one entry per CDR3 protein. The sample holds around 99,000 distinct CDR3 sequences, approximately 15% seen once. Per the germline V gene, CDR1 is SGHVS and CDR2 is FNYEAQ. Trimming left V 1 base short and J 9 bases short, with 10 bases between. This CDR3 is 13 amino acids long. Sequencing was performed on PBMCs or a T cell subset sorted from them (not recorded which). The chain carries TRBV7-6 and TRBJ2-1; D is undetermined. The sequence came from a man between 18 and 29 years old who had mild COVID-19 (a few samples of this study predate the infection). Cell type and time point are not known. CDR3 in amino acids: CASSLGGTGEQFF. The CDR3 coding sequence is TGTGCCAGCAGCTTAGGCGGAACGGGTGAGCAGTTCTTC. The full variable domain, in which reference TRBV7-6 and TRBJ2-1 provide the parts outside the CDR3, is GAGVSQSPRYKVTKRGQDVALRCDPISGHVSLYWYRQALGQGPEFLTYFNYEAQQDKSGLPNDRFSAERPEGSISTLTIQRTEQRDSAMYRCASSLGGTGEQFFGPGTRLTVL.